The rows below give T cell receptor beta chains drawn from one sample of a study of blood T cell repertoires in COVID-19. Produced via immunoSEQ multiplex PCR; TCRdb's table is partial and in-frame only. The sample records 110,000 to 150,000 clones, 86% being singletons. The sequenced sample consisted of PBMCs or T cells enriched from blood (not recorded which). These receptors all come from a man in his fifties who had recovered from COVID-19. Both conserved end residues are part of each CDR3. Each record gives: CDR3 length, D gene, J gene, V gene, clone size, CDR3 DNA, CDR3 protein. The D gene is left open where the match is weak. The size of a clone is reported for some rows only, either as once, few or many, or as a class for expanded clones.

length: 18; D: TRBD1; J: TRBJ2-6; V: TRBV7-3; size: once; DNA: TGTGCCAGCAGCTTAACGGTGGGACAGCTCTCTGGGGCCAACGTCCTGACTTTC; CDR3: CASSLTVGQLSGANVLTF
length: 15; D: .; J: TRBJ1-5; V: TRBV28; size: .; DNA: TGTGCCAGCAGTTTGCCCGAGACTCCATCGCAGCCCCAGCATTTT; CDR3: CASSLPETPSQPQHF
length: 14; D: TRBD2; J: TRBJ2-7; V: TRBV10-3; size: .; DNA: TGTGCCATCAGTGCGGGGACTAGCGACTACGAGCAGTACTTC; CDR3: CAISAGTSDYEQYF
length: 13; D: .; J: TRBJ1-2; V: TRBV28; size: .; DNA: TGTGCCAGCAGCCAACAGGGCCCCCAAGGCTACACCTTC; CDR3: CASSQQGPQGYTF
length: 12; D: .; J: TRBJ2-7; V: TRBV3-1/TRBV3-2; size: .; DNA: TGTGCCAGCAGCCAAGTTACTGCAGAGCAGTACTTC; CDR3: CASSQVTAEQYF
length: 17; D: TRBD1; J: TRBJ1-5; V: TRBV7-2; size: .; DNA: TGTGCCAGCAGCGCCCTACAGGGGGCGCGTGGCAATCAGCCCCAGCATTTT; CDR3: CASSALQGARGNQPQHF
length: 17; D: TRBD2; J: TRBJ2-1; V: TRBV25-1; size: .; DNA: TGTGCCAGCAGTGAATATCGGTCGGGGGGGCCGGGAAATGAGCAGTTCTTC; CDR3: CASSEYRSGGPGNEQFF
length: 13; D: .; J: TRBJ1-2; V: TRBV6-5; size: .; DNA: TGTGCCAGCAGGGATGTCCGTTCTAGTGGCTACACCTTC; CDR3: CASRDVRSSGYTF
length: 12; D: .; J: TRBJ1-2; V: TRBV6-5; size: .; DNA: TGTGCCAGCAGTCGGCGGAGTTATGGCTACACCTTC; CDR3: CASSRRSYGYTF
length: 21; D: TRBD1; J: TRBJ2-5; V: TRBV18; size: .; DNA: TGTGCCAGCTCACCCCAGGGGGTAGGAGGTGGGACAGGGAGAAAACAAGAGACCCAGTACTTC; CDR3: CASSPQGVGGGTGRKQETQYF
length: 16; D: TRBD1; J: TRBJ1-2; V: TRBV19; size: .; DNA: TGTGCCAGTAGTCCGGCCTGGGACAGGGCTCACTATGGCTACACCTTC; CDR3: CASSPAWDRAHYGYTF
length: 13; D: .; J: TRBJ1-5; V: TRBV28; size: .; DNA: TGTGCCAGCAGTCCCGACGGGAATCAGCCCCAGCATTTT; CDR3: CASSPDGNQPQHF
length: 12; D: .; J: TRBJ2-5; V: TRBV7-9; size: .; DNA: TGTGCCAGCAGCTTAGCGGGGCAGACCCAGTACTTC; CDR3: CASSLAGQTQYF
length: 17; D: .; J: TRBJ1-5; V: TRBV7-8; size: .; DNA: TGTGCCAGCAGCTTAGCGGAAGTGAGGGGAGGGAATCAGCCCCAGCATTTT; CDR3: CASSLAEVRGGNQPQHF
length: 18; D: TRBD1; J: TRBJ1-4; V: TRBV5-1; size: once; DNA: TGCGCCAGCAGCCCCAGGGGGCAGGGAGGGGCGACTAATGAAAAACTGTTTTTT; CDR3: CASSPRGQGGATNEKLFF
length: 13; D: .; J: TRBJ2-5; V: TRBV11-3; size: .; DNA: TGTGCCAGCAGCTTAGACAGGGGCAAGACCCAGTACTTC; CDR3: CASSLDRGKTQYF
length: 16; D: TRBD1; J: TRBJ1-2; V: TRBV27; size: .; DNA: TGTGCCAGCAGTGGGCTCCTTCTACTTGGACAGGGGAGCTACACCTTC; CDR3: CASSGLLLLGQGSYTF
length: 18; D: .; J: TRBJ2-1; V: TRBV14; size: .; DNA: TGTGCCAGCAGCCAAGAAGTGGGCGGGGTAAGCTCCTACAATGAGCAGTTCTTC; CDR3: CASSQEVGGVSSYNEQFF
length: 15; D: TRBD1; J: TRBJ2-3; V: TRBV5-1; size: .; DNA: TGCGCCAGCTATAGCCCGGGACAGGATTCAGATACGCAGTATTTT; CDR3: CASYSPGQDSDTQYF
length: 14; D: .; J: TRBJ2-3; V: TRBV5-1; size: once; DNA: TGCGCCAGCAGCTTGGGCAGGGTCACAGATACGCAGTATTTT; CDR3: CASSLGRVTDTQYF
length: 20; D: TRBD1; J: TRBJ2-5; V: TRBV19; size: .; DNA: TGTGCCAGTAGCGCGAAAGGACAGGGGTCGGGGGGTGGCAGCCGAGAGACCCAGTACTTC; CDR3: CASSAKGQGSGGGSRETQYF
length: 13; D: TRBD1; J: TRBJ1-1; V: TRBV6-5; size: .; DNA: TGTGCCAGCGGAGACAGGGGAATCGCTGAAGCTTTCTTT; CDR3: CASGDRGIAEAFF
length: 17; D: TRBD2; J: TRBJ2-3; V: TRBV7-9; size: .; DNA: TGTGCCAGCAGCTTAGGGCTAGCGGGAGGGCGCACAGATACGCAGTATTTT; CDR3: CASSLGLAGGRTDTQYF
length: 12; D: .; J: TRBJ1-4; V: TRBV7-9; size: .; DNA: TGTGCCAGCGGACTCTCGAGTGAAAAACTGTTTTTT; CDR3: CASGLSSEKLFF
length: 17; D: .; J: TRBJ2-2; V: TRBV3-1/TRBV3-2; size: .; DNA: TGTGCCAGCAGCCACCCACCCCGGGTCGATAACACCGGGGAGCTGTTTTTT; CDR3: CASSHPPRVDNTGELFF
length: 14; D: .; J: TRBJ1-2; V: TRBV4-1; size: .; DNA: TGCGCCAGCAGCCAAGATAATATAAACTATGGCTACACCTTC; CDR3: CASSQDNINYGYTF
length: 16; D: TRBD1; J: TRBJ2-3; V: TRBV4-3; size: .; DNA: TGCGCCAGCAGCCAATCACCACAGGGGACCACAGATACGCAGTATTTT; CDR3: CASSQSPQGTTDTQYF
length: 14; D: TRBD1; J: TRBJ1-6; V: TRBV6-9; size: .; DNA: TGTGCCAGCAGTCGGGACAGTTATAATTCACCCCTCCACTTT; CDR3: CASSRDSYNSPLHF
length: 15; D: .; J: TRBJ2-3; V: TRBV5-8; size: .; DNA: TGTGCCAGCAGCTTACGGGCCGGGCGGGTGGATACGCAGTATTTT; CDR3: CASSLRAGRVDTQYF
length: 13; D: .; J: TRBJ1-6; V: TRBV7-2; size: .; DNA: TGTGCCAGCAGCCGCGAGTATAATTCACCCCTCCACTTT; CDR3: CASSREYNSPLHF
length: 15; D: .; J: TRBJ2-5; V: TRBV24-1; size: .; DNA: TGTGCCACCAGTGATTACAGGGACATCTTAGAGACCCAGTACTTC; CDR3: CATSDYRDILETQYF
length: 13; D: .; J: TRBJ1-1; V: TRBV19; size: once; DNA: TGTGCCAGTAGTCGGCAGGGGCGCACTGAAGCTTTCTTT; CDR3: CASSRQGRTEAFF
length: 13; D: .; J: TRBJ1-1; V: TRBV7-9; size: .; DNA: TGTGCCAGCAGTTTAACCACAGGGACTGAAGCTTTCTTT; CDR3: CASSLTTGTEAFF
length: 17; D: TRBD1; J: TRBJ1-4; V: TRBV18; size: .; DNA: TGTGCCAGCTCACCAGCGATTCCAGGGGGCGCGGGCTTTAATCCCTTTTTT; CDR3: CASSPAIPGGAGFNPFF
length: 14; D: TRBD1; J: TRBJ1-5; V: TRBV18; size: .; DNA: TGTGCCAGCTCACGCGGGACAGACAATCAGCCCCAGCATTTT; CDR3: CASSRGTDNQPQHF
length: 12; D: TRBD1; J: TRBJ1-1; V: TRBV5-6; size: .; DNA: TGTGCCAGCGGCCGGGACAGGGCTGAAGCTTTCTTT; CDR3: CASGRDRAEAFF
length: 14; D: .; J: TRBJ2-3; V: TRBV18; size: .; DNA: TGTGCCAGCTCACCAATACAGAGCACAGATACGCAGTATTTT; CDR3: CASSPIQSTDTQYF
length: 15; D: .; J: TRBJ2-4; V: TRBV2; size: .; DNA: TGTGCCAGCAGTGAAGATTTGTCAGGAAAAAACATTCAGTACTTC; CDR3: CASSEDLSGKNIQYF
length: 15; D: TRBD1; J: TRBJ2-5; V: TRBV5-1; size: .; DNA: TGCGCCAGCAGACAGACAGGGTTCTACCGAGAGACCCAGTACTTC; CDR3: CASRQTGFYRETQYF
length: 16; D: TRBD1; J: TRBJ1-3; V: TRBV24-1; size: .; DNA: TGTGCCACCAGTGACCCAGGACAGGGGAATGGAAACACCATATATTTT; CDR3: CATSDPGQGNGNTIYF
length: 12; D: TRBD1; J: TRBJ1-3; V: TRBV29-1; size: once; DNA: TGCAGCGCTCGGACAGGGGGAAACACCATATATTTT; CDR3: CSARTGGNTIYF
length: 15; D: .; J: TRBJ1-3; V: TRBV27; size: .; DNA: TGTGCCAGCAGCACTGACAGAAGCTCTGGAAACACCATATATTTT; CDR3: CASSTDRSSGNTIYF
length: 14; D: .; J: TRBJ1-2; V: TRBV28; size: .; DNA: TGTGCCAGCAGGAAGCCGGGGAATTCCTATGGCTACACCTTC; CDR3: CASRKPGNSYGYTF
length: 15; D: .; J: TRBJ2-1; V: TRBV4-3; size: .; DNA: TGCGCCAGCAGCCAAGGGAGTGGAGTTGGCAACGCGCAGTTCTTC; CDR3: CASSQGSGVGNAQFF
length: 15; D: TRBD1; J: TRBJ1-2; V: TRBV27; size: .; DNA: TGTGCCAGCACTCCGACAGGGATTAGTGTCTATGGCTACACCTTC; CDR3: CASTPTGISVYGYTF